This entry describes one TCR beta chain. Its antigen is not known. Deep-level settings were used for running the assay. Assay: immunoSEQ multiplex PCR; the TCRdb copy retains only in-frame clones and omits some. The sample lists 2 million to 2.5 million clones, roughly 91% occurring once. Positively selected for CCR7, the CD45RO-negative cells used as naive CD8 cells excluded terminally differentiated effector memory CD45RA+ cells. Germline CDR1 reads MNHEY; CDR2 reads SVGAGI. The V gene lost 0 bases and the J gene lost 5 bases, with 7 bases spanning the gap. CDR3 length equals 14 residues. The record originates from a study of shared clonotypes between healthy human individuals. Study-level information: Donors consisted of two women and a few men between 18 and 49.

Regarding the study as a whole: A few donors had 4% to 5% of their naive CD4 clonotypes in common. All-four-donor shared clonotypes had higher generation probabilities than non-shared clonotypes did.

The TCR was taken from a man younger than 35 in good health. Some clones in this sample may be carry-over from other donors' samples. Sequencing was performed on naive CD8+ T cells from PBMCs. The V and J genes are TRBV6-5 and TRBJ2-2; D not resolved. This CDR3 is CASSYSWETGELFF. The DNA of the CDR3 is TGTGCCAGCAGTTACTCTTGGGAAACCGGGGAGCTGTTTTTT.